This T cell receptor beta chain derives from a study of response to subunit inactivated influenza vaccine. Study conclusions and caveats: Only a handful of new T cells, the authors suggested, are recruited with each seasonal influenza vaccination.

Each CDR3 protein gets one entry after TCRdb re-called the RT-PCR reads with MiXCR. Of 550,000 to 650,000 distinct CDR3 sequences in the sample, around 11% were seen once. Notes on this clonotype: Its antigen is not known.

The germline V gene has CDR1 MNHNS and CDR2 SASEGT. Trimming took off 10 bases at V and 3 bases at J, with 13 bases between the two ends. The CDR3 has 13 amino acids. The clonotype was recovered from a man aged 50 to 59 who received an inactivated influenza vaccine. The source was PBMCs from blood, collected on the day of vaccination. The chain couples TRBV6-1 to TRBJ2-1, with TRBD2 as a possible D gene (6 bases). The DNA for the CDR3 is TGTGCCACCACTAACGGGGGCTACAATGAGCAGTTCTTC. As protein: CATTNGGYNEQFF.